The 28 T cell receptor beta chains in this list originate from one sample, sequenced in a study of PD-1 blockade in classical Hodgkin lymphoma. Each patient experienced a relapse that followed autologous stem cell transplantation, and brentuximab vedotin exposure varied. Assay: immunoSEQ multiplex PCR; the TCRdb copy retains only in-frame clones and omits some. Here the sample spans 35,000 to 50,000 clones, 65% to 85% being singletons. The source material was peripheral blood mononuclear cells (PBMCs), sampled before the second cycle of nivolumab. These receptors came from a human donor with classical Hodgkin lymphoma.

The CDR3 reads CASSPTGGVYEKLFF. Written as DNA, the CDR3 is TGCGCCAGCAGCCCGACGGGGGGGGTTTATGAAAAACTGTTTTTT. V gene TRBV4-3 combines with J gene TRBJ1-4, with D maybe TRBD1 (5 bases). This CDR3 spans 15 amino acids. CDR1 and CDR2 from the germline V gene are LGHNA and YSLEER. Deletions cut 4 bases from V and 6 bases from J, with 15 bases between.

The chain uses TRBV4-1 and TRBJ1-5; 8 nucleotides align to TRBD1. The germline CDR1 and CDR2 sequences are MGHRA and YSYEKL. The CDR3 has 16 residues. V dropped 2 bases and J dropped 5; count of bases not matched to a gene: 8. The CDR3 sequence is CASSQSRGQPDQPQHF. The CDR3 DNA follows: TGCGCCAGCAGCCAAAGCAGGGGGCAACCTGATCAGCCCCAGCATTTT.

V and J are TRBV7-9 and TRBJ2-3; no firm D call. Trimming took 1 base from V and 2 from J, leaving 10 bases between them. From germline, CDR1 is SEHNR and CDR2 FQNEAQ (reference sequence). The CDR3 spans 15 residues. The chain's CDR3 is CASSLESAATDTQYF. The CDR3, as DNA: TGTGCCAGCAGCTTAGAAAGCGCAGCCACAGATACGCAGTATTTT.

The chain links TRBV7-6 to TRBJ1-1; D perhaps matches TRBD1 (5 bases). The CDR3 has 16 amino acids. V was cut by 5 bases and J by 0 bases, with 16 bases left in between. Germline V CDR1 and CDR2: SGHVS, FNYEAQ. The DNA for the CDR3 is TGTGCCAGCAGCCCCAAGGGCTGGGGCTTGAACACTGAAGCTTTCTTT. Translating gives CASSPKGWGLNTEAFF.

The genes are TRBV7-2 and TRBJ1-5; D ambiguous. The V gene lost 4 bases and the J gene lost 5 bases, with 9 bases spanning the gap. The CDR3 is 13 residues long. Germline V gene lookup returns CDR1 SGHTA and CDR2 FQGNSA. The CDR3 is CASSSQLDQPQHF. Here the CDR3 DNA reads TGTGCCAGCAGCTCCCAACTAGATCAGCCCCAGCATTTT.

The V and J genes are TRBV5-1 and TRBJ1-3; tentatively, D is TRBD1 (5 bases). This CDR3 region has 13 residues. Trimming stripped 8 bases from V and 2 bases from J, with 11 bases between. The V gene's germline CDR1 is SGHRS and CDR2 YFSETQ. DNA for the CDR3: TGCGCCAGAACGATCAGGGCTGGAAACACCATATATTTT. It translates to CARTIRAGNTIYF.

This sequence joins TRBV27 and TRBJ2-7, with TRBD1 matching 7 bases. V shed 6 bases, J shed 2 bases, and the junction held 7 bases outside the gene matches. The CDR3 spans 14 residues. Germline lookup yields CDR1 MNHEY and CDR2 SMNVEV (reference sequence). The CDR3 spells CASSRRQGPYEQYF. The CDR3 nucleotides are TGTGCCAGCAGCCGTCGACAGGGCCCCTACGAGCAGTACTTC.

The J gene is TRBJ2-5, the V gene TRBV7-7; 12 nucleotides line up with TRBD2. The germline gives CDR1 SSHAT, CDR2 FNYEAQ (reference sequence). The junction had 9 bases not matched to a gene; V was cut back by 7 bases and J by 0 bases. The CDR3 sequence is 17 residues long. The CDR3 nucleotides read TGTGCCAGCAAACCGGGACTAGCGGGTTCACACCAAGAGACCCAGTACTTC. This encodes CASKPGLAGSHQETQYF.

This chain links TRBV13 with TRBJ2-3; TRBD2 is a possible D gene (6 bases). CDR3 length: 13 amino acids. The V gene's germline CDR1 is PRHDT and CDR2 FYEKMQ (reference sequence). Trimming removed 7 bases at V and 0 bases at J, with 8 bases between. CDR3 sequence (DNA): TGTGCCAGCACGAGCGGGAGCACAGATACGCAGTATTTT. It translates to CASTSGSTDTQYF.

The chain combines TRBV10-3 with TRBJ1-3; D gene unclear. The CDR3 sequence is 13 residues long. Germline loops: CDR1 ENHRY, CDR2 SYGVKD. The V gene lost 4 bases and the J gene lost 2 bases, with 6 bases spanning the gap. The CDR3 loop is CAISGSPGNTIYF. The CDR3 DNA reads TGTGCCATCAGTGGGAGTCCTGGAAACACCATATATTTT.

Here the CDR3 DNA reads TGCGCCAGCAGCCAACGGACTAGGGCGGCAGATACGCAGTATTTT. Translation: CASSQRTRAADTQYF. This chain uses TRBV4-3 with TRBJ2-3; 7 bases map to TRBD2. CDR1 and CDR2 (germline): LGHNA, YSLEER. V was pared by 2 bases and J by 4 bases, with 6 bases of the junction left unmatched. This CDR3 is 15 amino acids long.

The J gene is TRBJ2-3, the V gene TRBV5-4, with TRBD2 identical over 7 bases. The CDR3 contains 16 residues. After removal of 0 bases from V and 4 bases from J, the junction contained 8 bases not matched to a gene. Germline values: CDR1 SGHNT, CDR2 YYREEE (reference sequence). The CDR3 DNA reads TGTGCCAGCAGCTTGGGTGGCGTCCGGGGGGCAGATACGCAGTATTTT. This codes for CASSLGGVRGADTQYF.

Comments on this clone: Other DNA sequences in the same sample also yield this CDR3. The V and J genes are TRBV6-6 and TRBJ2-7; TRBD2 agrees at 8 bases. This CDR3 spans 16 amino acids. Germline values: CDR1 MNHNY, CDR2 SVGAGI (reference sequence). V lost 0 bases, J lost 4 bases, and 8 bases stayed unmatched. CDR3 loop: CASSYSRLAGSYEQYF. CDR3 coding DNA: TGTGCCAGCAGTTACTCGAGGTTAGCGGGATCGTACGAGCAGTACTTC.

The DNA of the CDR3 is TGTGCCAGCAGTTTATGGCTGAGAACGACAGGGGACGACGAGCAGTACTTC. It codes for CASSLWLRTTGDDEQYF. This rearrangement joins TRBV27 to TRBJ2-7; 8 bases are shared with TRBD1. Unmatched junction bases numbered 13, after V lost 1 base and J lost 5 bases. The CDR3 runs to 17 residues. Germline CDR1 and CDR2: MNHEY and SMNVEV (reference sequence).

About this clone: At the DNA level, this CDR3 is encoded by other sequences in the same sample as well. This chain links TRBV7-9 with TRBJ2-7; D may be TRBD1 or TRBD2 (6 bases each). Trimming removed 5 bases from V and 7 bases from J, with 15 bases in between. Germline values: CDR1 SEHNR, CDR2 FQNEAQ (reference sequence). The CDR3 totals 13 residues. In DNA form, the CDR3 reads TGTGCCAGCAGCCCGACCGGGGGCGGGGAGCAGTACTTC. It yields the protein CASSPTGGGEQYF. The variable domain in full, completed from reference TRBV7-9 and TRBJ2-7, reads DTGVSQNPRHKITKRGQNVTFRCDPISEHNRLYWYRQTLGQGPEFLTYFQNEAQLEKSRLLSDRFSAERPKGSFSTLEIQRTEQGDSAMYLCASSPTGGGEQYFGPGTRLTVT.

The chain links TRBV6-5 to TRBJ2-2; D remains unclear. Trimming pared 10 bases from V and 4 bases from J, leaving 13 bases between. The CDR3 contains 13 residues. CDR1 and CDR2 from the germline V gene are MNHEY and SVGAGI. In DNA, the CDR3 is TGTGCCATCTCGCCCACTACCACCGGGGAGCTGTTTTTT. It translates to CAISPTTTGELFF.

The DNA of the CDR3 is TGTGCCAGCAGCTCCGGACTAGCGGAAAATGAGCAGTTCTTC. It is translated as CASSSGLAENEQFF. The chain carries TRBV5-4 and TRBJ2-1, with TRBD2 matching 10 bases. This CDR3 comprises 14 residues. V dropped 3 bases and J dropped 7; count of bases not matched to a gene: 4. From germline, CDR1 is SGHNT and CDR2 YYREEE (reference sequence).

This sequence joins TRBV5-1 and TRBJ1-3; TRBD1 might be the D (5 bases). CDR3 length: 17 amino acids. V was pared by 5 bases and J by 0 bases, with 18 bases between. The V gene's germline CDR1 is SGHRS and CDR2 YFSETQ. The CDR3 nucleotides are TGCGCCAGCAGTCGTACAGGATCCGGGATCTCTGGAAACACCATATATTTT. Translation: CASSRTGSGISGNTIYF.

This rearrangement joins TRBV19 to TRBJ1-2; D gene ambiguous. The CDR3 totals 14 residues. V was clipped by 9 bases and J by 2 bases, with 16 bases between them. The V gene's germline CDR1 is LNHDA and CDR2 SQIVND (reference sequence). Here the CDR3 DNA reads TGTGCCAGCCTCCCCGGGGTGACGAACTATGGCTACACCTTC. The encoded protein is CASLPGVTNYGYTF.

This CDR3 reads CASSRRGGGTDTQYF. Here the CDR3 DNA reads TGTGCCAGCAGCCGCAGGGGAGGGGGCACAGATACGCAGTATTTT. This rearrangement joins TRBV5-4 to TRBJ2-3, with D perhaps TRBD2 (7 bases). Germline-derived CDR1 and CDR2 are SGHNT and YYREEE (reference sequence). CDR3 length equals 15 residues. The V end was cut by 4 bases, the J end by 1 base, with 13 bases between.

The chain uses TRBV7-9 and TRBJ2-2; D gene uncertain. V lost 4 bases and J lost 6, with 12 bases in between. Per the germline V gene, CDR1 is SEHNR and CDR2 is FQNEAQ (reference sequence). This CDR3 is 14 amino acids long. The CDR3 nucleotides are TGTGCCAGCAGCTCCCCCTGGCGTCCCGGGGAGCTGTTTTTT. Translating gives CASSSPWRPGELFF.

Here the CDR3 reads CASSGGWTFF. The CDR3 DNA sequence: TGCGCCAGCAGCGGGGGGTGGACTTTCTTT. The chain combines TRBV5-1 with TRBJ1-1, with a weak D call TRBD1 (5 bases). Germline loops: CDR1 SGHRS, CDR2 YFSETQ. The germline V and J ends were trimmed by 4 bases and 12 bases, with 10 bases remaining between them. The CDR3 totals 10 residues.

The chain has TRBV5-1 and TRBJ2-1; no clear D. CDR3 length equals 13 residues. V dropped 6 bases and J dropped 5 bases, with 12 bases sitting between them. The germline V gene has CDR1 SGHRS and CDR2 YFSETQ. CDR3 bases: TGCGCCAGCACCGAACTATCACACAATGAGCAGTTCTTC. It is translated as CASTELSHNEQFF. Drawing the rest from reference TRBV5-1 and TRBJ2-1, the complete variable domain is KAGVTQTPRYLIKTRGQQVTLSCSPISGHRSVSWYQQTPGQGLQFLFEYFSETQRNKGNFPGRFSGRQFSNSRSEMNVSTLELGDSALYLCASTELSHNEQFFGPGTRLTVL.

CDR3 nucleotides: TGTGCCTGGAGCTTAGGGCAGGATTATCTGAGGGAGACCCAGTACTTC. It translates to CAWSLGQDYLRETQYF. V gene TRBV30 combines with J gene TRBJ2-5; no reliable D call. The CDR3 loop spans 16 amino acids. V lost 3 bases, J lost 5 bases, and 22 bases lay in between. Germline-derived CDR1 and CDR2 are GTSNPN and SVGIG (reference sequence).

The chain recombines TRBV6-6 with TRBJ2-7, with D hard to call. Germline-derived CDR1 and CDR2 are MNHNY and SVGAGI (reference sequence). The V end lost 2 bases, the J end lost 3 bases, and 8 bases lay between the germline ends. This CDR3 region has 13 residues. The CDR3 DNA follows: TGTGCCAGCAGTTACGGCGGCGACTACGAGCAGTACTTC. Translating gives CASSYGGDYEQYF.

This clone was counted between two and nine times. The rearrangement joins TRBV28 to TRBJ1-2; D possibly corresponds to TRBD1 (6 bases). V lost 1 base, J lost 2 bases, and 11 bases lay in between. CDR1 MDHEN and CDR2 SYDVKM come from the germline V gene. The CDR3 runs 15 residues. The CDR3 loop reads CASSLLGDTNYGYTF. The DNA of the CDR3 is TGTGCCAGCAGTTTATTAGGGGACACGAACTATGGCTACACCTTC.

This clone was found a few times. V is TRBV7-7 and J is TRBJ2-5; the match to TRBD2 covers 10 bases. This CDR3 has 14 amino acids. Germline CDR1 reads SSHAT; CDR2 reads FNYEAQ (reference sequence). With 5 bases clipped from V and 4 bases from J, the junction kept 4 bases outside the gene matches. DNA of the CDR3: TGTGCCAGCAGCGTTAGCGGGGGGTCAGAGACCCAGTACTTC. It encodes CASSVSGGSETQYF.

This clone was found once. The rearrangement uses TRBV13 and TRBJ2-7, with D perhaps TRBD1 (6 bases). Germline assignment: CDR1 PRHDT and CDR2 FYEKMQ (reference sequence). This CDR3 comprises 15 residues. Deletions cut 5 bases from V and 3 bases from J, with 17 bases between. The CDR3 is CASSQRQDWDYEQYF. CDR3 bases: TGTGCCAGCAGCCAGCGACAGGACTGGGACTACGAGCAGTACTTC.